These T cell receptor beta chains were read from a single sample in a study of CD8+ T cells in alopecia areata. Measured with immunoSEQ multiplex PCR; TCRdb has only the in-frame clones, and not every one. The table shows 150,000 or so clones, with around 87% occurring only once. The sample here was CD8+ T cells sorted from blood, taken at week 0. Receptors were obtained from a human donor with alopecia areata. CDR3s include the opening cysteine and the closing phenylalanine or tryptophan.

>TRBV5-4
CASSPLGKEQFF
>TRBV5-1
CASSLGTGVTEAFF
>TRBV7-9
CASRKTGEETQYF
>TRBV29-1
CSARLAGDLREQFF
>TRBV9
CASSTAEGRLGNTIYF
>TRBV13
CASSTDNYEQYF
>TRBV7-8
CASSAGTGGTEAFF
>TRBV9
CASSNSGGPYNEQFF
>TRBV29-1
CSVEDRQGAYEQYF
>TRBV5-1
CASSVRLAAGEQYF
>TRBV20-1
CSAKAFPEAFF
>TRBV7-9
CASSSEVSGTQYF
>TRBV19
CASSVPPGSGAYSNQPQHF
>TRBV5-4
CASSLGYEQFF
>TRBV6-6
CASNYGGNNQPQHF
>TRBV7-9
CASSPLRAGANTGELFF
>TRBV5-4
CASSFGDTEAFF
>TRBV2
CASSVSGGNEQFF
>TRBV27
CASSLFFRGSYNEQFF
>TRBV7-9
CASTHRDRGRETQYF
>TRBV15
CATSRVGGTGELFF
>TRBV25-1
CASSSAYEQYF